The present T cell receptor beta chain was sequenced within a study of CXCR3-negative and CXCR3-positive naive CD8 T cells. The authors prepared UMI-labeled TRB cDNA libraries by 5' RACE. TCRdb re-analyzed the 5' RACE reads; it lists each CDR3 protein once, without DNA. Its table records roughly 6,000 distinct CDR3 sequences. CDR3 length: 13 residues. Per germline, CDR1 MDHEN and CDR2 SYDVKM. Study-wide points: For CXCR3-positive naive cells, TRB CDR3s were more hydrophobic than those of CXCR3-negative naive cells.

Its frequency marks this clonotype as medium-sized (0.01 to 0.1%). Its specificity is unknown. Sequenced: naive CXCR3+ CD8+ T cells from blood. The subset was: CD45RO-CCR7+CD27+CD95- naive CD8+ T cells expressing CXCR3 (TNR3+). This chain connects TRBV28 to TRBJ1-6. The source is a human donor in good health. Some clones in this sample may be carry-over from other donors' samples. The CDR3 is CATRSSYNSPLHF.